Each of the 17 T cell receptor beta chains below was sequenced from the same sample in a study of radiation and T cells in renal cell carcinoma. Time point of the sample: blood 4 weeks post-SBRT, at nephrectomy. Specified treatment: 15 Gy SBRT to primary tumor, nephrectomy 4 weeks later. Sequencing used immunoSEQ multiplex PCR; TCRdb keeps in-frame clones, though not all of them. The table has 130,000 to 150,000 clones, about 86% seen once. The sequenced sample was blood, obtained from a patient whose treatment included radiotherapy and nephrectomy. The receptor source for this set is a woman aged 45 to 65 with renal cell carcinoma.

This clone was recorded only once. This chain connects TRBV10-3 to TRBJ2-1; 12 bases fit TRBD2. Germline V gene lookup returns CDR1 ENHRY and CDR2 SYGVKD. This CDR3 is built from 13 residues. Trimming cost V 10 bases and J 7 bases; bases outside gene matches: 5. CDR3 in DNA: TGTGCCACGGGTCTAGCGGGGGGGAATGAGCAGTTCTTC. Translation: CATGLAGGNEQFF.

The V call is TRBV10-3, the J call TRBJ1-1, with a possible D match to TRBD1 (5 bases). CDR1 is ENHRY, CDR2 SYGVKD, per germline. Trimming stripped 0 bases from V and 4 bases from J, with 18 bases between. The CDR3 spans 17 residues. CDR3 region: CAISESPTRGGITEAFF. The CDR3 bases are TGTGCCATCAGTGAGTCCCCGACAAGGGGCGGGATCACTGAAGCTTTCTTT.

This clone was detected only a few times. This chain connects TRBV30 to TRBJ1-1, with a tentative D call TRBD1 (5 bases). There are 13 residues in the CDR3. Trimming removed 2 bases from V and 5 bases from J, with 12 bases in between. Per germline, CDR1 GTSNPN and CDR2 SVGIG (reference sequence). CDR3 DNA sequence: TGTGCCTGGAGTTCGGGGGGGTGGACTGAAGCTTTCTTT. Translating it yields CAWSSGGWTEAFF.

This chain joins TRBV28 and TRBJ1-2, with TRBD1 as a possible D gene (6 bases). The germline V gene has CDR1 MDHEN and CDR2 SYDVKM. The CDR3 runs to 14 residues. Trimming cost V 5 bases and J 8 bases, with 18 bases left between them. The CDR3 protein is CASSPTMWGLGYTF. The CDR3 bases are TGTGCCAGCAGTCCAACCATGTGGGGGCTAGGCTACACCTTC.

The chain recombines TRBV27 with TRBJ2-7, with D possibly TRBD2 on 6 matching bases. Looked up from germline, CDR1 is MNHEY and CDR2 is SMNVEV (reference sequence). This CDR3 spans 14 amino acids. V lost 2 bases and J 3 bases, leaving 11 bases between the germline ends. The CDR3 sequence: CASSLRVGSYEQYF. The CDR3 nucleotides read TGTGCCAGCAGTTTACGGGTCGGGAGCTACGAGCAGTACTTC.

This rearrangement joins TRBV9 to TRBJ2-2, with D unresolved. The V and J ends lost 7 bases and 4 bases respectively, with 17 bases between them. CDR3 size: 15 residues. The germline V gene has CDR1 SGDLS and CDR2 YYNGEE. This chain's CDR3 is CASARTDAGTGELFF. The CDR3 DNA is TGTGCCAGCGCCAGGACGGACGCTGGCACCGGGGAGCTGTTTTTT.

CDR3 nucleotides: TGCGCCAGCAGCACCACAGGGTTTCAGCCCCAGCATTTT. Residues: CASSTTGFQPQHF. This sequence joins TRBV5-1 and TRBJ1-5; D perhaps matches TRBD1 (6 bases). V was shortened by 4 bases and J by 6 bases, with 11 bases between the two germline ends. The CDR3 has 13 residues. Germline CDR1 and CDR2: SGHRS and YFSETQ.

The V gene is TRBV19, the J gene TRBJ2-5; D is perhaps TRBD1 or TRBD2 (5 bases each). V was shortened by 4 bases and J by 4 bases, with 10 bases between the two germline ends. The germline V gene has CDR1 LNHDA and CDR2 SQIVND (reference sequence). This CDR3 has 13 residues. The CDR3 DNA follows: TGTGCCAGTAGTAGGGGGTCGCGAGAGACCCAGTACTTC. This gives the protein CASSRGSRETQYF.

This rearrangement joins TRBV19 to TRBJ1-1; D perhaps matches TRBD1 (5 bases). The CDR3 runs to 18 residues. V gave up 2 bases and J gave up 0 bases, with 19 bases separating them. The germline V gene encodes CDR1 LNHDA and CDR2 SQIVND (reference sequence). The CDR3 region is CASSIPISLTDMNTEAFF. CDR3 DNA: TGTGCCAGTAGTATACCAATATCTTTGACAGACATGAACACTGAAGCTTTCTTT. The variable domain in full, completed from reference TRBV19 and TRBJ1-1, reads DGGITQSPKYLFRKEGQNVTLSCEQNLNHDAMYWYRQDPGQGLRLIYYSQIVNDFQKGDIAEGYSVSREKKESFPLTVTSAQKNPTAFYLCASSIPISLTDMNTEAFFGQGTRLTVV.

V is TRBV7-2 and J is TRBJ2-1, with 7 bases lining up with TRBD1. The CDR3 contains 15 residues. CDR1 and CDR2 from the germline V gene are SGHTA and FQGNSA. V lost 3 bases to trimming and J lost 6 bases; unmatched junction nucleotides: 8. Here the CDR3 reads CASSLERGGSNEQFF. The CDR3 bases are TGTGCCAGCAGCTTGGAACGAGGGGGCAGCAATGAGCAGTTCTTC.

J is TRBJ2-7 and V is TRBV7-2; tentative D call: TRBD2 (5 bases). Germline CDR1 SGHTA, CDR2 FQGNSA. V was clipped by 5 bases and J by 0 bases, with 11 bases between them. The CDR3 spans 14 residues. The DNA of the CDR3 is TGTGCCAGCAGCCCTCCGCTAGCCTCCTACGAGCAGTACTTC. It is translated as CASSPPLASYEQYF.

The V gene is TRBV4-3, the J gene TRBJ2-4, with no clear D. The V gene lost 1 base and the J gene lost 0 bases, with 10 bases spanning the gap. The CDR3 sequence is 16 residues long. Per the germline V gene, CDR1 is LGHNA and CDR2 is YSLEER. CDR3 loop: CASSQVYRLAKNIQYF. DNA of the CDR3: TGCGCCAGCAGCCAAGTATATCGTCTAGCCAAAAACATTCAGTACTTC.

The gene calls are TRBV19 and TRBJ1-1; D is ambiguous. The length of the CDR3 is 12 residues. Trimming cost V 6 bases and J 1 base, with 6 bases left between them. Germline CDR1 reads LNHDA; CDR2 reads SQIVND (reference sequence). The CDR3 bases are TGTGCCAGTAGAGCCTCGAACACTGAAGCTTTCTTT. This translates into CASRASNTEAFF.

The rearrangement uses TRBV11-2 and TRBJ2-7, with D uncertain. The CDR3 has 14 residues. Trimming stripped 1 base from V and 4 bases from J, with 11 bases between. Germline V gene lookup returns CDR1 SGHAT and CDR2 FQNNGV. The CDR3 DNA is TGTGCCAGCAGCTTAGGATACGAATCATACGAGCAGTACTTC. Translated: CASSLGYESYEQYF.

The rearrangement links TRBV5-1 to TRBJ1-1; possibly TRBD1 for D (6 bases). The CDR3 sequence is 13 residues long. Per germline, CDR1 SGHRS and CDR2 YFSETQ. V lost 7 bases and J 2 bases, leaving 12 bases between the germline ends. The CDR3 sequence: CASGTQGNTEAFF. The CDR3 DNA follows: TGCGCCAGCGGGACACAGGGAAACACTGAAGCTTTCTTT. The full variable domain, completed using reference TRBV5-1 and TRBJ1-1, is KAGVTQTPRYLIKTRGQQVTLSCSPISGHRSVSWYQQTPGQGLQFLFEYFSETQRNKGNFPGRFSGRQFSNSRSEMNVSTLELGDSALYLCASGTQGNTEAFFGQGTRLTVV.

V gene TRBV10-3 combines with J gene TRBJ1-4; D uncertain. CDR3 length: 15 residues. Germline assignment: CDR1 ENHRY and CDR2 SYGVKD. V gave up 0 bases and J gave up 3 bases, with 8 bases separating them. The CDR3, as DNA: TGTGCCATCAGTGAGTCAGGGAGCCCTAATGAAAAACTGTTTTTT. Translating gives CAISESGSPNEKLFF.

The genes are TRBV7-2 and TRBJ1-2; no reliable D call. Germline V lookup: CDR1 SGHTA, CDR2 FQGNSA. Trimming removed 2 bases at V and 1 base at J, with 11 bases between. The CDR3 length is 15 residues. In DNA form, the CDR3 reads TGTGCCAGCAGCTTATGGAACAGTTATAACTATGGCTACACCTTC. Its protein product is CASSLWNSYNYGYTF.